This T cell receptor (beta chain) was recovered during a study of T cells in Graves' hyperthyroidism and ophthalmopathy. Patients aged 18 to 65 had newly diagnosed hyperthyroidism of under 2 months' duration. General study results and limits: Most thyroid clonotypes expanded above 0.001 appeared in blood too.

The V end lost 1 base, the J end lost 11 bases, and 14 bases lay between the germline ends. Germline lookup yields CDR1 SGHDN and CDR2 FVKESK. The CDR3 contains 13 residues. This clonotype was seen only a few times. The antigen is unknown. Researchers amplified the TCR beta CDR3 regions from RNA transcripts. RT-PCR in the first round (using the HTBI primer set) targeted the TCR CDR3. TCRdb fed the multiplex PCR reads into MiXCR, producing one record per CDR3 protein. The sample has roughly 580,000 distinct CDR3 sequences, around 45% seen once; the top ten hold roughly 8.2%. The clonotype was recovered from a young woman with Graves' hyperthyroidism. The sample consisted of peripheral blood or thyroid tissue (not recorded which). The chain links TRBV14 to TRBJ1-1, with unresolved D. DNA for the CDR3: TGTGCCAGCAGCCAAGTTTTGGCGTCACGCGCTTTCTTT. Translation gives CASSQVLASRAFF.